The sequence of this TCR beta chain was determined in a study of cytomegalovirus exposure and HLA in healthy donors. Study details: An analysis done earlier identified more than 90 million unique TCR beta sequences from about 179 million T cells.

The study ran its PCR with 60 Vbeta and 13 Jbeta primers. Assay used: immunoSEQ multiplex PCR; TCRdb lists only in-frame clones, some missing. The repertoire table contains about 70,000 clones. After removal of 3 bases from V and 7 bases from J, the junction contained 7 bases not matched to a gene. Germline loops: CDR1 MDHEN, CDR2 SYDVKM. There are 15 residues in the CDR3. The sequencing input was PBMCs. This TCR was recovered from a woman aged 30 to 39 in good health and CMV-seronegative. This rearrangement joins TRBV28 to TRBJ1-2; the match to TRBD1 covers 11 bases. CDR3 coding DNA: TGTGCCAGCAGTTTGGGCGGGACAGGGGGTCGTGGCTACACCTTC. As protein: CASSLGGTGGRGYTF.